What follows describes a single T cell receptor beta chain. What this receptor recognizes is not known. Per-base qualities were not stored, and no clone one base away is much larger. Patients with a history of autoimmune disease or receiving systemic immunosuppression were excluded from the trial. In every dose cohort, peripheral blood was drawn for TCR sequencing at baseline, cycle 4 day 1, and cycle 7 day 1. The samples were taken from a phase I, first-in-human, multicenter, open-label dose-escalation trial of ivuxolimab. Adults with locally advanced or metastatic head and neck squamous cell, hepatocellular, melanoma or renal cell carcinoma were enrolled in the trial. CD4+ and CD8+ T cells were sorted separately from peripheral blood before TCR sequencing. Genomic DNA was isolated from the sorted cells so that the TCRbeta CDR3 region could be sequenced. The immunoSEQ Assay was used to sequence the TCRbeta CDR3 regions. The table was pulled from immuneACCESS by TCRdb, which kept in-frame rearrangements only. Such tables lose some clones; where checked, under half of the loss comes from unresolved V genes, and the rest has no known cause. A total of some 90,000 clones appear in this sample, roughly 84% of them only once. 0.3% to 0.35% of the sample is taken by the ten largest.

This entry is derived from a study of OX40 agonist ivuxolimab in advanced cancers. With respect to the entire study: The costimulatory receptor OX40 (CD134) was targeted by ivuxolimab, a fully human IgG2 agonistic monoclonal antibody. Partial responses were achieved by three dose-escalation patients, of whom one had hepatocellular carcinoma and two had cutaneous melanoma. The dose-escalation cohort was almost 85% male with a mean age of approximately 60 years, ranging from roughly 23 to 80. Patients were allowed to have had prior anti-PD-1, anti-PD-L1 or anti-CTLA-4 therapy, and around 40% of the dose-escalation patients had previously received checkpoint inhibitors. Of the roughly 51 dose-escalation patients, hepatocellular carcinoma was present in roughly 19, melanoma in roughly 15, renal cell carcinoma in 9 and head and neck cancer in 9. Intravenous ivuxolimab was administered to patients every 2 weeks at six dose levels: 0.01, 0.1, 0.3, 1.5, 3 and 10 mg/kg. The point of sequencing TCRbeta in the periphery was to test whether ivuxolimab changed TCR sequence diversity and drove clonal T-cell expansion. The paper describes the monotherapy dose-escalation part (N ≈ 52 patients) of the phase I trial of ivuxolimab.

The CDR3 runs 20 amino acids, cysteine and phenylalanine included. Only the CDR3 DNA stays, 60 bases, in frame from base 1. The CDR1 and CDR2 encoded by the germline V gene (reference sequence) are LNHNV and YYDKDF. V trim: 0 bases; J trim: 0 bases; unmatched bases: 11. Summary of the overall study and its limitations: After ivuxolimab, expanded clones were on average more numerous among CD8+ T cells than among CD4+ T cells. At doses of 0.1 to 3.0 mg/kg, clonal expansion of both CD4+ and CD8+ T cells in blood was seen between baseline and week 6. Low levels of normalized T-cell clonal expansion were also seen in some nonresponding patients. The antigen specificity of the clonally expanded peripheral T cells was not determined. In the 0.1-3.0 mg/kg groups, partial responders were among the patients with the lowest normalized peripheral clonal expansion, particularly in CD8+ T cells.

The sequences come from CD4+ or CD8+ T cells sorted from blood, collected in a trial of the OX40 agonist ivuxolimab. The receptor's source is an adult with an advanced solid tumor such as melanoma, head and neck, liver or kidney cancer. The V gene is TRBV15 and the J gene is TRBJ1-3, with TRBD1 matching 10 junction bases. The DNA reads TGTGCCACCAGCAGAGATTACGGGACAGGGGTCCCCGCCTCTGGAAACACCATATATTTT. Protein translation: CATSRDYGTGVPASGNTIYF.